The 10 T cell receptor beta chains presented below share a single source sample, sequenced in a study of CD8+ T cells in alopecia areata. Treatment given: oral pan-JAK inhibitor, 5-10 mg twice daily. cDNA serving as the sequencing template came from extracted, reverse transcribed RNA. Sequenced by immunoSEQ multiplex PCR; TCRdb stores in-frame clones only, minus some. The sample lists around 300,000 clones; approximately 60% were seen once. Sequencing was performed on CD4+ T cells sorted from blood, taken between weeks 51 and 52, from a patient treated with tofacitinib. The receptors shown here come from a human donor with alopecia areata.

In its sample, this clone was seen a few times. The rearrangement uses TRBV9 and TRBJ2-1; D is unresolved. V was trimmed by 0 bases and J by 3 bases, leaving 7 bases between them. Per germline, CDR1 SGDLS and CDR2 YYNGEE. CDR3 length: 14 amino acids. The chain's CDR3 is CASSVEPGYNEQFF. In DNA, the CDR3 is TGTGCCAGCAGCGTAGAGCCAGGCTACAATGAGCAGTTCTTC. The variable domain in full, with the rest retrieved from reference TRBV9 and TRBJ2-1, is DSGVTQTPKHLITATGQRVTLRCSPRSGDLSVYWYQQSLDQGLQFLIQYYNGEERAKGNILERFSAQQFPDLHSELNLSSLELGDSALYFCASSVEPGYNEQFFGPGTRLTVL.

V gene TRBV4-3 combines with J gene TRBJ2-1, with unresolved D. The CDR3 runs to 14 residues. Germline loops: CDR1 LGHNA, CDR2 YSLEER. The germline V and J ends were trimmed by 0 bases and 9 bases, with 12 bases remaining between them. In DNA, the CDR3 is TGCGCCAGCAGCCAAGAGGAGACTGTGGGTGAGCAGTTCTTC. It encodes CASSQEETVGEQFF.

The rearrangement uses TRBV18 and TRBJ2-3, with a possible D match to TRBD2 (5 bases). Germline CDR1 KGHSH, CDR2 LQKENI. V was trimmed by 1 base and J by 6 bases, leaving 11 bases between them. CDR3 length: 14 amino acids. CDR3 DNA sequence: TGTGCCAGCTCACCACGACGGGGTTTGGATACGCAGTATTTT. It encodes CASSPRRGLDTQYF.

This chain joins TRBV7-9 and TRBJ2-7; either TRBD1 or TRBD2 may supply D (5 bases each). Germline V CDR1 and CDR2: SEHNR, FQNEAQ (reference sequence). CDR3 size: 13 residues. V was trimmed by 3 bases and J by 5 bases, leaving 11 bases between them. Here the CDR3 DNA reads TGTGCCAGCAGCTTCGGGACGGACCACGAGCAGTACTTC. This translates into CASSFGTDHEQYF.

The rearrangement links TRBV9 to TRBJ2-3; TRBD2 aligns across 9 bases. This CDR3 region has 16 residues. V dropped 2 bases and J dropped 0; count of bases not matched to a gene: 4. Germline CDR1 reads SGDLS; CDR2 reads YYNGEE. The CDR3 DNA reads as TGTGCCAGCAGCGTGCCACTAGCGGGTAGCACAGATACGCAGTATTTT. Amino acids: CASSVPLAGSTDTQYF.

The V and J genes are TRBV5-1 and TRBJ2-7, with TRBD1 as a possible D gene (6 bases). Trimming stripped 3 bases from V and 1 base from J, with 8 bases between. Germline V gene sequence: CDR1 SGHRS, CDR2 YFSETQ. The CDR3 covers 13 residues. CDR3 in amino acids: CASSSGTSYEQYF. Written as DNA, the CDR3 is TGCGCCAGCAGCTCCGGGACATCCTACGAGCAGTACTTC.

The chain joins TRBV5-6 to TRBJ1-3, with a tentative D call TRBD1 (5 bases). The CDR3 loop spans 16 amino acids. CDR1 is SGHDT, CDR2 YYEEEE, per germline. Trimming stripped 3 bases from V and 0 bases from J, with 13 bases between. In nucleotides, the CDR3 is TGTGCCAGCAGCTCGGACACCTCGAGCTCTGGAAACACCATATATTTT. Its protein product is CASSSDTSSSGNTIYF.

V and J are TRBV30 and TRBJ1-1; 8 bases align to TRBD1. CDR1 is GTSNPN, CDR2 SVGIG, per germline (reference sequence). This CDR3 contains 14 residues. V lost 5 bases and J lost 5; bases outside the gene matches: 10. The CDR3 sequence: CAWDHTGGRTEAFF. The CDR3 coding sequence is TGTGCCTGGGATCATACAGGGGGAAGGACTGAAGCTTTCTTT.

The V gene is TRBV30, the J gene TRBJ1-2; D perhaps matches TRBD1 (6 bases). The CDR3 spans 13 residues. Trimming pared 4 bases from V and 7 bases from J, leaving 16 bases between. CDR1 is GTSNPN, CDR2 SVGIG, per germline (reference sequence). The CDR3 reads CAWNGDNGFGYTF. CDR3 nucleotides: TGTGCCTGGAATGGGGACAACGGTTTTGGCTACACCTTC. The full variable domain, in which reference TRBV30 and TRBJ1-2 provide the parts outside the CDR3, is SQTIHQWPATLVQPVGSPLSLECTVEGTSNPNLYWYRQAAGRGLQLLFYSVGIGQISSEVPQNLSASRPQDRQFILSSKKLLLSDSGFYLCAWNGDNGFGYTFGSGTRLTVV.

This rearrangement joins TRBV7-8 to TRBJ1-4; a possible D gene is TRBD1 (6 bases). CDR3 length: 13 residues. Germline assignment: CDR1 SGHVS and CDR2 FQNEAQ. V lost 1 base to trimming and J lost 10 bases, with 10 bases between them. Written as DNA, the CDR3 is TGTGCCAGCAGCTTAGAGACAGGCGTAAAACTGTTTTTT. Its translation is CASSLETGVKLFF. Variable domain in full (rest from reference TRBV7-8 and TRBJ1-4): GAGVSQSPRYKVAKRGQDVALRCDPISGHVSLFWYQQALGQGPEFLTYFQNEAQLDKSGLPSDRFFAERPEGSVSTLKIQRTQQEDSAVYLCASSLETGVKLFFGSGTQLSVL.